This T cell receptor (beta chain) was documented in a study of preoperative IRX-2 immunotherapy in early breast cancer. This CDR3 has 13 amino acids. Trimming took off 11 bases at V and 8 bases at J, with 19 bases between the two ends. The germline V gene encodes CDR1 MNHEY and CDR2 SVGAGI. Treatment indicated: preoperative locoregional IRX-2 cytokine immunotherapy. Patients received preoperative, locoregional IRX-2 cytokine immunotherapy in a phase Ib study. The method was immunoSEQ multiplex PCR; TCRdb's version includes in-frame clones alone and lacks a portion of them. The sample includes about 26,000 clones, around 87% of them seen just once.

This chain links TRBV6-5 with TRBJ2-1; D remains unclear. Sampling took place from a patient treated with IRX-2 immunotherapy. This sequence originates from a human donor with breast cancer. As DNA, the CDR3 is TGTGCCTCTTCCCTCCGGCTAGGAGATGAGCAGTTCTTC. Protein product: CASSLRLGDEQFF.